These 4 T cell receptor beta chains share one sample of origin, sequenced in a study of response to subunit inactivated influenza vaccine. TCRdb redid the calling of the RT-PCR reads with MiXCR, one entry per CDR3 protein. This table holds about 650,000 distinct CDR3 sequences, around a sixth found once. Sequences were derived from PBMCs from blood, sampled 12 days after vaccination. The receptor source for this set is a man in his fifties who received an inactivated influenza vaccine.

Ten or more counts support this clonotype. An end of the junction does not agree with germline; a read error may underlie this. The genes are TRBV7-9 and TRBJ2-7; TRBD2 is a possible D gene (6 bases). This CDR3 spans 14 amino acids. Per the germline V gene, CDR1 is SEHNR and CDR2 is FQNEAQ (reference sequence). CDR3 region: CASSLEGGSYEQYF. The CDR3 nucleotides are TGCGCCAGCAGCTTGGAGGGCGGCTCCTACGAGCAGTACTTC.

This clonotype was counted a few times. The chain combines TRBV12-3 or TRBV12-4 with TRBJ2-7; D possibly uses TRBD1 or TRBD2 (5 bases each). This CDR3 is built from 16 residues. Between the trimmed V and J ends, which lost 8 bases and 5 bases, there was a span of 25 bases. In nucleotides, the CDR3 is TGTGCCAGCTGCCCCTCCGGGACGGACCCTCGCCACGAGCAGTACTTC. Protein sequence: CASCPSGTDPRHEQYF.

The J gene is TRBJ2-2, the V gene TRBV18; 12 bases agree with TRBD2. The CDR3 runs 17 residues. J was trimmed by 6 bases and V by 0 bases; bases with no gene match: 5. Germline CDR1 is KGHSH and CDR2 is LQKENI. Written as DNA, the CDR3 is TGTGCCAGCTCACCACCTCAGCGACTAGCGGGAGCCGGGGAGCTGTTTTTT. Translating it yields CASSPPQRLAGAGELFF.

V is TRBV7-6 and J is TRBJ2-7; D call uncertain. This CDR3 is built from 12 residues. CDR1 and CDR2 (germline): SGHVS, FNYEAQ. Trimming left V 5 bases short and J 3 bases short, with 8 bases between. The CDR3 sequence is CASSPGNYEQYF. CDR3 bases: TGTGCCAGCAGCCCCGGCAACTACGAGCAGTACTTC.